Following are 13 T cell receptor beta chains from one sample sequenced in a study of shared clonotypes between healthy human individuals. Only CD45RO-negative cells positively selected for CCR7 counted as naive CD8 cells, so terminally differentiated effector memory CD45RA+ cells were excluded. TCRdb keeps only in-frame clones here, not all; method: immunoSEQ multiplex PCR. The data show around 2,000,000 clones, with 85% to 95% seen just once and under 2% held by the top ten. The sample comprised naive CD8+ T cells from PBMCs. The receptors were sampled from a young man in good health. Some clones in this sample may be carry-over from other donors' samples.

This clone occurred once. The chain is built from TRBV5-1 and TRBJ2-7; no firm D call. Trimming stripped 3 bases from V and 7 bases from J, with 8 bases between. In germline, CDR1 is SGHRS, CDR2 YFSETQ. The length of the CDR3 is 11 residues. The CDR3 region has the DNA TGCGCCAGCAGCTCCGGGTGGGAGCAGTACTTC. Translating gives CASSSGWEQYF.

This chain links TRBV5-1 with TRBJ1-1, with 7 positions matching TRBD1. Germline values: CDR1 SGHRS, CDR2 YFSETQ. The CDR3 spans 15 residues. V lost 3 bases and J lost 0; bases outside the gene matches: 5. CDR3 loop: CASSSRQGLNTEAFF. In DNA form, the CDR3 reads TGCGCCAGCAGCTCTCGACAGGGCTTGAACACTGAAGCTTTCTTT.

This sequence joins TRBV4-2 and TRBJ1-1; perhaps TRBD1 as D (5 bases). V was cut by 1 base and J by 3 bases, with 18 bases left in between. The CDR3 is 17 residues long. Germline CDR1 reads LGHNA; CDR2 reads YNFKEQ. CDR3 region: CASSQVSFVGHDTEAFF. DNA for the CDR3: TGTGCCAGCAGCCAAGTTTCTTTTGTCGGACACGACACTGAAGCTTTCTTT.

The chain couples TRBV7-9 to TRBJ2-1; D may be TRBD1 (5 bases). The CDR3 spans 14 residues. In germline, CDR1 is SEHNR, CDR2 FQNEAQ (reference sequence). V shed 6 bases and J shed 8 bases, with 17 bases lying between them. CDR3 DNA: TGTGCCAGCAGTTCCCTTAGGGGCCGGGATGAGCAGTTCTTC. This encodes CASSSLRGRDEQFF.

This chain uses TRBV10-3 with TRBJ2-1; D remains ambiguous. Germline V lookup: CDR1 ENHRY, CDR2 SYGVKD. This CDR3 spans 12 amino acids. The V end was cut by 3 bases, the J end by 9 bases, with 9 bases between. Here the CDR3 DNA reads TGTGCCATCAGTGATTTGAGGACTGAGCAGTTCTTC. Protein product: CAISDLRTEQFF.

Remarks on this clone: Other DNA sequences of this sample code for an identical CDR3. The chain recombines TRBV19 with TRBJ2-7; 9 bases match TRBD2. This CDR3 comprises 15 residues. Losses at the gene ends were 4 bases for V and 0 bases for J; bases not matched to a gene: 4. Germline V gene lookup returns CDR1 LNHDA and CDR2 SQIVND (reference sequence). As DNA, the CDR3 is TGTGCCAGTAGTACACTAGCGGGCGGCTCCTACGAGCAGTACTTC. Translated, it gives CASSTLAGGSYEQYF.

Details on this clone: The same CDR3 also results from other DNA sequences found in this sample. The chain is built from TRBV7-2 and TRBJ2-7; D uncertain. V was shortened by 5 bases and J by 4 bases, with 9 bases between the two germline ends. Germline V lookup: CDR1 SGHTA, CDR2 FQGNSA. The CDR3 is made up of 12 amino acids. The CDR3 nucleotides are TGTGCCAGCAGCCTTGACCCGTACGAGCAGTACTTC. Amino acid sequence: CASSLDPYEQYF.

The gene calls are TRBV6-5 and TRBJ1-1, with a possible D match to TRBD1 (5 bases). Trimming stripped 6 bases from V and 7 bases from J, with 21 bases between. Germline assignment: CDR1 MNHEY and CDR2 SVGAGI. The CDR3 consists of 15 residues. The CDR3 nucleotides are TGTGCCAGCAGAATTACAATGGGGCAGACCTATGAAGCTTTCTTT. Protein: CASRITMGQTYEAFF.

The chain is built from TRBV19 and TRBJ1-2; 9 positions agree with TRBD1. The CDR3 totals 17 residues. Germline CDR1 and CDR2: LNHDA and SQIVND (reference sequence). V shed 2 bases, J shed 0 bases, and the junction held 7 bases outside the gene matches. CDR3 protein: CASSIQGQGISNYGYTF. CDR3 coding DNA: TGTGCCAGTAGTATACAGGGACAGGGAATTTCTAACTATGGCTACACCTTC.

The chain employs TRBV30 and TRBJ2-1; D uncertain. V shed 2 bases and J shed 0 bases, with 8 bases lying between them. The CDR3 runs to 14 residues. CDR1 is GTSNPN, CDR2 SVGIG, per germline (reference sequence). The CDR3 spells CAWSPQVSYNEQFF. The CDR3, as DNA: TGTGCCTGGAGTCCCCAGGTCTCCTACAATGAGCAGTTCTTC.

This chain joins TRBV12-5 and TRBJ2-5, with D possibly TRBD1 on 7 matching bases. The germline V and J ends were trimmed by 0 bases and 5 bases, with 13 bases remaining between them. Per the germline V gene, CDR1 is LGHNT and CDR2 is FRNRAP. The CDR3 is 15 amino acids. The chain's CDR3 is CASGLVAGGRETQYF. CDR3 bases: TGTGCTAGTGGTTTGGTAGCAGGGGGGAGGGAGACCCAGTACTTC.

This clone was seen a few times. Other DNA sequences of this sample code for an identical CDR3. This chain links TRBV9 with TRBJ1-5; 9 bases agree with TRBD1. Germline V CDR1 and CDR2: SGDLS, YYNGEE. The CDR3 is made up of 15 amino acids. V shed 0 bases, J shed 7 bases, and the junction held 5 bases outside the gene matches. The CDR3 protein is CASSVAGTGNQPQHF. CDR3 nucleotides: TGTGCCAGCAGCGTAGCCGGGACAGGGAACCAGCCCCAGCATTTT.

The CDR3 is CASSVALARETQYF. As DNA, the CDR3 is TGTGCCAGCAGCGTAGCCCTAGCGAGGGAGACCCAGTACTTC. The chain joins TRBV9 to TRBJ2-5, with D tentatively TRBD2 (6 bases). V lost 0 bases, J lost 5 bases, and 11 bases lay in between. The CDR3 contains 14 residues. Germline V gene sequence: CDR1 SGDLS, CDR2 YYNGEE. Looking up the rest from reference TRBV9 and TRBJ2-5 gives the full variable domain: DSGVTQTPKHLITATGQRVTLRCSPRSGDLSVYWYQQSLDQGLQFLIQYYNGEERAKGNILERFSAQQFPDLHSELNLSSLELGDSALYFCASSVALARETQYFGPGTRLLVL.